This T cell receptor (beta chain) was sequenced during a study of tumor-infiltrating lymphocytes in primary liver carcinoma. As for this clonotype: Its ends do not fully match the called genes, so a read error is possible.

Each 20-30 mg portion of unsorted bulk tissue served as the source for co-extraction of RNA and DNA. Total RNA amounting to roughly 450 ng was the source from which TCR beta cDNA was made with a constant-region primer. It was through three nested multiplex PCR rounds of slightly modified ARM-PCR that TCR beta libraries arose. PCR rounds one and two used TRBV1-TRBV30 forward primers with a C-beta reverse primer for about 9 cycles each. MiXCR, run by TCRdb on the multiplex PCR reads, gives a single entry per CDR3 protein. This sample has just under 45,000 distinct CDR3 sequences, with over 70% found just once. This CDR3 region has 14 residues.

The sequencing input was liver tumor tissue from sampling region 2. The subset here: tumor region T2, inferior pole. The rearrangement uses TRBV12-3 or TRBV12-4 and TRBJ1-1; unclear D gene. This sequence originates from a man in his forties with primary liver carcinoma and hepatitis B virus infection. The CDR3 DNA is TGTGCCAGCAGTTGGATACCCCTGAACATTGAAGCTTTCTTT. The encoded protein is CASSWIPLNIEAFF.